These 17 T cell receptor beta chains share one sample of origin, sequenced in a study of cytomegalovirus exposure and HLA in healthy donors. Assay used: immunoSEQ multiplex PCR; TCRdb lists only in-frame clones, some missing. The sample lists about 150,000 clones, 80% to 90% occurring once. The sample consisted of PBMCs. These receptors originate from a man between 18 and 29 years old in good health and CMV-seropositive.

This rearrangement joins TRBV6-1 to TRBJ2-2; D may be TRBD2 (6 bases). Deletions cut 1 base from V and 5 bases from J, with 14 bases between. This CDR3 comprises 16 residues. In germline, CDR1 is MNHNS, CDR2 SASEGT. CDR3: CASSEGRGAGTGELFF. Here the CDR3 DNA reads TGTGCCAGCAGTGAAGGACGGGGCGCGGGGACCGGGGAGCTGTTTTTT.

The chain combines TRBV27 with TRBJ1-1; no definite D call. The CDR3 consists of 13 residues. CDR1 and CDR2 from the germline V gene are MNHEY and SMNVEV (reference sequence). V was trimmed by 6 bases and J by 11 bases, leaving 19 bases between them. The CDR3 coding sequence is TGTGCCAGCAGCCGAAACGATGCCGGTCGGGCTTTCTTT. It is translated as CASSRNDAGRAFF.

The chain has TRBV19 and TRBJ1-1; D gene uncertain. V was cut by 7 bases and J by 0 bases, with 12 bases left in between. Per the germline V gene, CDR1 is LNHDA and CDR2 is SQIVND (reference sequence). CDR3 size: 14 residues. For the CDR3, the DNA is TGTGCCAGTACAGGTGGGAGGGTGAACACTGAAGCTTTCTTT. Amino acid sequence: CASTGGRVNTEAFF.

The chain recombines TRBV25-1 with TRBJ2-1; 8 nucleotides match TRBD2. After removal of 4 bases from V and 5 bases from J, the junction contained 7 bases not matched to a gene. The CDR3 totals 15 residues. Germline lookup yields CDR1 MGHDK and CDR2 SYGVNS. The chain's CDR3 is CASSAKGLAHNEQFF. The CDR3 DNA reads TGTGCCAGCAGTGCAAAAGGACTAGCCCACAATGAGCAGTTCTTC.

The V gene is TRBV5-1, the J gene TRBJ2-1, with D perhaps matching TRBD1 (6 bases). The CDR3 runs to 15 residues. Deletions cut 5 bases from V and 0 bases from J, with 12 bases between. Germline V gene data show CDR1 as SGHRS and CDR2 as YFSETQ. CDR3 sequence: CASSYTGLSYNEQFF. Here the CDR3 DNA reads TGCGCCAGCAGTTACACAGGGCTCTCCTACAATGAGCAGTTCTTC.

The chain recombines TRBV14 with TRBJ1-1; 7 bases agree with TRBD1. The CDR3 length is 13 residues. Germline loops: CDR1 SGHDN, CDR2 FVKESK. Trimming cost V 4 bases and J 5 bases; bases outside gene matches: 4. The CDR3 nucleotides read TGTGCCAGCAGCCTATCCAGGGGGACTGAAGCTTTCTTT. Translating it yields CASSLSRGTEAFF.

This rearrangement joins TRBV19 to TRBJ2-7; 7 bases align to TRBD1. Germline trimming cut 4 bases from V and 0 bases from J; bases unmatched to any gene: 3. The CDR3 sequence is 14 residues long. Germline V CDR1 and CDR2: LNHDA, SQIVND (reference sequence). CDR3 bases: TGTGCCAGTAGTACACACAGGGGCTCCTACGAGCAGTACTTC. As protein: CASSTHRGSYEQYF.

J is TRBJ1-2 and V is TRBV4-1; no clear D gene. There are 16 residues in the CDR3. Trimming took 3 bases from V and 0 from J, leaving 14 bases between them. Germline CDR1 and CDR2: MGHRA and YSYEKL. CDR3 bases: TGCGCCAGCAGCCAGCCCCACAGATCTTCTAACTATGGCTACACCTTC. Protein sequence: CASSQPHRSSNYGYTF.

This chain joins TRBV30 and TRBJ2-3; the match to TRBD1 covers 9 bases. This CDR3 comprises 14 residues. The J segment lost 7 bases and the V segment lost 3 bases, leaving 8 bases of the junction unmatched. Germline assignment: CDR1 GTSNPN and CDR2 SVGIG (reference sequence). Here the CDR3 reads CAWRPGQGPYTQYF. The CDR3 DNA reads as TGTGCCTGGAGACCGGGACAGGGCCCTTATACGCAGTATTTT.

The CDR3 protein is CASSRDRGVRTEAFF. CDR3 DNA: TGTGCCAGTAGTAGGGACAGGGGGGTGAGGACTGAAGCTTTCTTT. The genes are TRBV19 and TRBJ1-1, with TRBD1 matching over 11 bases. The CDR3 is 15 residues long. V trimming: 4 bases; J trimming: 5 bases; junction bases outside the gene matches: 6. The germline CDR1 and CDR2 sequences are LNHDA and SQIVND (reference sequence).

The CDR3 protein is CASSLVVGLAGEETQYF. For the CDR3, the DNA is TGCGCCAGCAGCTTGGTGGTTGGACTAGCGGGAGAAGAGACCCAGTACTTC. The V gene is TRBV5-1, the J gene TRBJ2-5; TRBD2 aligns across 13 bases. The CDR3 contains 17 residues. The junction had 5 bases not matched to a gene; V was cut back by 0 bases and J by 3 bases. Germline lookup yields CDR1 SGHRS and CDR2 YFSETQ.

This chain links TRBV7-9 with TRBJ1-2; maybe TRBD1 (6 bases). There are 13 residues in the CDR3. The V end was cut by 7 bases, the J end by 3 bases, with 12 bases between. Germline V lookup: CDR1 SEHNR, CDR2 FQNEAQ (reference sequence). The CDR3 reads CASTWGGDYGYTF. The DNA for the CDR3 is TGTGCCAGCACTTGGGGGGGCGACTATGGCTACACCTTC.

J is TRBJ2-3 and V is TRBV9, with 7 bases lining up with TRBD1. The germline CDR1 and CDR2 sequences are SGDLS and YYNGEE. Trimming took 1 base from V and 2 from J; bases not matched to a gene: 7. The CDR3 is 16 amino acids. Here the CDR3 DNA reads TGTGCCAGCAGCGTACCCGGGACAGTACTCACAGATACGCAGTATTTT. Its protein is CASSVPGTVLTDTQYF. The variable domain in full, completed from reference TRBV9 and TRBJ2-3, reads DSGVTQTPKHLITATGQRVTLRCSPRSGDLSVYWYQQSLDQGLQFLIQYYNGEERAKGNILERFSAQQFPDLHSELNLSSLELGDSALYFCASSVPGTVLTDTQYFGPGTRLTVL.

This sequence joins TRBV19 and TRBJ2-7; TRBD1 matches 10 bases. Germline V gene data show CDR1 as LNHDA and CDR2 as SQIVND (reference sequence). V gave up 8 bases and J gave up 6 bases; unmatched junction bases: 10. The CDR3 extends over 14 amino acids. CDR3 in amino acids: CASHSTGGEGEQYF. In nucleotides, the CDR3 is TGTGCCAGTCATTCGACAGGGGGCGAAGGCGAGCAGTACTTC.

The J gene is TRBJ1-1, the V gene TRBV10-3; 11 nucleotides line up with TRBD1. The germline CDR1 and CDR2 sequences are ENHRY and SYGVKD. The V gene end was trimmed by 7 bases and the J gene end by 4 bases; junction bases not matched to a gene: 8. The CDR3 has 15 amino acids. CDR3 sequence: CAITGTGGGRTEAFF. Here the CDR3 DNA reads TGTGCCATCACCGGGACAGGGGGGGGACGCACTGAAGCTTTCTTT.

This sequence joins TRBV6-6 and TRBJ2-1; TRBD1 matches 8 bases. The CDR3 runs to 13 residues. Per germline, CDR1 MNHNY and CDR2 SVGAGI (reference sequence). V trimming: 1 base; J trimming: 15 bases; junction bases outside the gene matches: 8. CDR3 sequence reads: CASSYLDSGTGFF. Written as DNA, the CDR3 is TGTGCCAGCAGTTACTTGGACTCCGGGACAGGGTTCTTC.

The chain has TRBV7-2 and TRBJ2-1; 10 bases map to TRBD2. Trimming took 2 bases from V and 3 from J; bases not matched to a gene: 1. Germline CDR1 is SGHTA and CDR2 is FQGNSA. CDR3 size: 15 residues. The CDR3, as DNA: TGTGCCAGCAGCTTAATAGCGGGGGGCTACAATGAGCAGTTCTTC. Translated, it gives CASSLIAGGYNEQFF.